The clone carrying this T cell receptor (beta chain) has a count of ten or more. Its specificity is unknown. It was with unique molecular identifiers that the TCRbeta library was prepared. TCRdb reprocessed the PCR reads with MiXCR, giving one entry per CDR3 protein. The sample holds hundreds of thousands of distinct CDR3 sequences, 13% seen once. Germline CDR1 is SGHTA and CDR2 is FQGNSA. This CDR3 has 12 residues. V was cut by 5 bases and J by 4 bases, with 7 bases left in between. This specimen comes from a study of T-cell reconstitution after alpha-beta-depleted transplantation in children. The study, taken as a whole, reports: Diversity and T-cell counts at one year after transplant derived mostly from new T cells. High day-60 TCRbeta diversity in some patients came from surviving recipient T cells and thymic progenitors.

The genes are TRBV7-2 and TRBJ2-3, with D hard to call. The sample in question was PBMCs, mostly from graft donor cells, obtained 360 days after TCRalphabeta/CD19-depleted stem cell transplant. This TCR derives from a male patient between 5 and 17 years old who had a stem cell transplant for acute myeloid leukemia, so the T cells may come from the graft donor. The CDR3 DNA is TGTGCCAGCAGCCATTACGCAGATACGCAGTATTTT. It specifies CASSHYADTQYF.